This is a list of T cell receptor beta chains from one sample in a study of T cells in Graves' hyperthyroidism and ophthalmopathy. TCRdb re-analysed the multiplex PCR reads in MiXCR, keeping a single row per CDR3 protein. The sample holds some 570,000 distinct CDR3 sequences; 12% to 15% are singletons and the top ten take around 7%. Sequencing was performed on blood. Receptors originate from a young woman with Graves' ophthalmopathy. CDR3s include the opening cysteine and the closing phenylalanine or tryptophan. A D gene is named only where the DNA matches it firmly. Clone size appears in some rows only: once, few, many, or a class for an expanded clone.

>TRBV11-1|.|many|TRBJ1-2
TGTGCCAGCAGCTTAGCCACCCTTGACTATGGCTACACCTTC
CASSLATLDYGYTF
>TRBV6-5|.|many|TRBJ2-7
TGTGCCAGCAGTTACTCGGAGACTATACAGAGCGAGCAGTACTTC
CASSYSETIQSEQYF
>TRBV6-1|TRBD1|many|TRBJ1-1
TGTGCCAGCAGTGCCAGAGGGGGCCAGAACACTGAAGCTTTCTTT
CASSARGGQNTEAFF
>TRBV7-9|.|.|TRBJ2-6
TGTGCCAGCGGTGGCGGATTCTCTGGGGCCAACGTCCTGACTTTC
CASGGGFSGANVLTF
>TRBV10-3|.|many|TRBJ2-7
TGTGCCATCAGTGAGTCGGGATTTGCCGAGCAGTACTTC
CAISESGFAEQYF
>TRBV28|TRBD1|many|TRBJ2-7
TGTGCCAGCAGATCGGGACAGACCTACGAGCAGTACTTC
CASRSGQTYEQYF
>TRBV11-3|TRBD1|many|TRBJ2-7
TGTGCCAGCAGTTACGGAACAGGGGACCCCTACGAGCAGTACTTC
CASSYGTGDPYEQYF
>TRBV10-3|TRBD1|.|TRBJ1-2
TGTGCCATCAGTGAGACAGGGGGCGCCTCTGGCTACACCTTC
CAISETGGASGYTF
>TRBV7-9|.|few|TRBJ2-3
TGTGCCAGCAGCTCCCGGGCCCAGGTCACAGATACGCAGTATTTT
CASSSRAQVTDTQYF
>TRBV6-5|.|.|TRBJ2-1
TGTGCCAGCAGTTACTCGAGCCTTCCCTCCTACAATGAGCAGTTCTTC
CASSYSSLPSYNEQFF
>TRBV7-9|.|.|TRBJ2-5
TGTGCCAGCAGCTTAGGGAGCGGAGGTACCCAAGAGACCCAGTACTTC
CASSLGSGGTQETQYF
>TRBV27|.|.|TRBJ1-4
TGTGCCAGCAGGACCACTAATGAAAAACTGTTTTTT
CASRTTNEKLFF
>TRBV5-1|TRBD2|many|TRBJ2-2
TGCGCCAGCAGCTTGTCACTAGCGGGAGCAAGCGGGGAGCTGTTTTTT
CASSLSLAGASGELFF
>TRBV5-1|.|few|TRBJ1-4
TGCGCCAGCAGCTTGGGGCCCGGAGATGAAAAACTGTTTTTT
CASSLGPGDEKLFF
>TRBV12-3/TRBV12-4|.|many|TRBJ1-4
TGTGCCAGCATGGTGGTGGAACGACGGCGGTTGAATGAAAAACTGTTTTTT
CASMVVERRRLNEKLFF
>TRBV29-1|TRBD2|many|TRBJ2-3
TGCAGCGGGACTAGCGGAGATTACCTTAGCACAGATACGCAGTATTTT
CSGTSGDYLSTDTQYF
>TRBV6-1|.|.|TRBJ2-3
TGTGCCAGCAGATCCCGGGATACGCAGTATTTT
CASRSRDTQYF
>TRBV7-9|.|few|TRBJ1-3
TGTGCCAGCAGCCTGGACCTCTCCTCTGGAAACACCATATATTTT
CASSLDLSSGNTIYF
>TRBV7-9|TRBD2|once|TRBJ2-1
TGTGCCAGCAGCTCGCTAGCGGGAGTCGGTGAGCAGTTCTTC
CASSSLAGVGEQFF
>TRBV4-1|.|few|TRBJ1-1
TGCGCCAGCAGCCAAGGGCGCGGGGTGCGCACTGAAGCTTTCTTT
CASSQGRGVRTEAFF
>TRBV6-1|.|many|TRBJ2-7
TGTGCCAGCAGCCGGACAGTGCCTGAGCAGTACTTC
CASSRTVPEQYF
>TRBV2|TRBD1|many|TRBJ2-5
TGTGCCAGCACCCTTGGGACAGGTGGCCAAGAGACCCAGTACTTC
CASTLGTGGQETQYF
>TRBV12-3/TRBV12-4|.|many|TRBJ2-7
TGTGCCAGCAGTGCAGGGACGGGGCAGTACTTC
CASSAGTGQYF
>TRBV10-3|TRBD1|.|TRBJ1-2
TGTGCCATCAGTGACTCTAGGACGGGACAGGGGACGAACTATGGCTACACCTTC
CAISDSRTGQGTNYGYTF
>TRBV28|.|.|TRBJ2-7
TGTGCCAGCAGGGGGGGTTACAATGAGCAGTACTTC
CASRGGYNEQYF
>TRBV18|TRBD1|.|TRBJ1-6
TGTGCCAGCTCAGCCTGGCCAGGACAGGGGGACTCACCCCTCCACTTT
CASSAWPGQGDSPLHF
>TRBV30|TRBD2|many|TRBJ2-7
TGTGCCTGGAGCGCACTTACTGGGCTAGCGGGAAGCGAGCAGTACTTC
CAWSALTGLAGSEQYF
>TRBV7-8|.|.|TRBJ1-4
TGTGCCAGCAGCTTACCGGGAGGCCGGGGGGAAAAACTGTTTTTT
CASSLPGGRGEKLFF
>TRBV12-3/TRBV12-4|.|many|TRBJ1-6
TGTGCCAGCAGTTTGGGGAACGGAGTGGAACCCCTCCACTTT
CASSLGNGVEPLHF
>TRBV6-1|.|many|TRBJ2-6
TGTGCCAGCAGTTATTGGGACTTCGGAGGGGCCAACGTCCTGACTTTC
CASSYWDFGGANVLTF
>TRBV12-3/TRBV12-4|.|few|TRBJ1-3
TGTGCCAGCAGTTTAGATTTTAGGATTGGTGGAAACACCATATATTTT
CASSLDFRIGGNTIYF
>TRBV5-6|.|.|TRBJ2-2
TGTGCCAGCAGCTTACTCACCCATCTAGGGAACACCGGGGAGCTGTTTTTT
CASSLLTHLGNTGELFF
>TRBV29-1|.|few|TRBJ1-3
TGCAGCGTTGAACCACAGGGACCCGACTCTGGAAACACCATATATTTT
CSVEPQGPDSGNTIYF
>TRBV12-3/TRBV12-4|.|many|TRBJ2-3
TGTGCCAGCAGTTCCGGTGACACAGATACGCAGTATTTT
CASSSGDTDTQYF
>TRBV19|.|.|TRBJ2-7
TGTGCCAGTAGTATCCAGGGGTTTGTTTCCTACGAGCAGTACTTC
CASSIQGFVSYEQYF
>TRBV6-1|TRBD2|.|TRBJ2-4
TGTGCCAGCAGTGAAAGGCCCTGGACTAGCGGGAGGACGGACATTCAGTACTTC
CASSERPWTSGRTDIQYF
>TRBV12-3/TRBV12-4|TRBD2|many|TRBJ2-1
TGTGCCAGCAGCCTGGGACTAGCCTACAATGAGCAGTTCTTC
CASSLGLAYNEQFF
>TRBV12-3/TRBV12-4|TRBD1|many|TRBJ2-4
TGTGCCAGCAGTCGACAGGGGCTTGTTCAGTACTTC
CASSRQGLVQYF
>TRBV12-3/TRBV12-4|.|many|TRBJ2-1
TGTGCCAGCACCTCTCCGGGACTGGCCAATGAGCAGTTCTTC
CASTSPGLANEQFF
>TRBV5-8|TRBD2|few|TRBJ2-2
TGTGCCAGCAGCTTGGACGTAAGCGGGAGGGCCGCTGGGGAGCTGTTTTTT
CASSLDVSGRAAGELFF
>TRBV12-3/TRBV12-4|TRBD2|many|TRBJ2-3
TGTGCCAGCAGTTTTGCGCTAGCGGGAGCCCGTGATACGCAGTATTTT
CASSFALAGARDTQYF
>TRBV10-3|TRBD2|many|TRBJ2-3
TGTGCCATCAGTGGTGCTAGCGGGAGTAACCTCGCCACAGATACGCAGTATTTT
CAISGASGSNLATDTQYF
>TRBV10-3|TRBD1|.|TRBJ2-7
TGTGCCATCAGACAGGGGGCGGGGATGTACGAGCAGTACTTC
CAIRQGAGMYEQYF
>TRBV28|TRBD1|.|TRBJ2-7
TGTGCCAACCCAGGGGGAGAGCAGTACTTC
CANPGGEQYF
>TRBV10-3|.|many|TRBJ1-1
TGTGCCATCAGTTTCGAGGGGGGCCCTGAAGCTTTCTTT
CAISFEGGPEAFF
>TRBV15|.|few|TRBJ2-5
TGTGCCACCAGTTCGAACAGGGCCGGAATGGAGACCCAGTACTTC
CATSSNRAGMETQYF
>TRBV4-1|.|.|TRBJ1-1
TGCGCCAGCAGCCAGTTCCCAAGACAGACAAACTTGAACACTGAAGCTTTCTTT
CASSQFPRQTNLNTEAFF
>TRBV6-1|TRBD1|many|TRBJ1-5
TGTGCCAGCGGACAGGGCGGCGTGGATCAGCCCCAGCATTTT
CASGQGGVDQPQHF
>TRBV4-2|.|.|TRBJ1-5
TGTGCCAGCAGCCAAGTAGGCCTTAGGGGCAATCAGCCCCAGCATTTT
CASSQVGLRGNQPQHF
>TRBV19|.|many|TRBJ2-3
TGTGCCAGCAGGCTGGGAGGAGGCCCAGATACGCAGTATTTT
CASRLGGGPDTQYF
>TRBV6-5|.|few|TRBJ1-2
TGTGCCAGCAGTTACGGGGGACCGATCTATGGCTACACCTTC
CASSYGGPIYGYTF
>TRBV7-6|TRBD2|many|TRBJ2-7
TGTGCCAGCAGCTTAAACCGGGAGGCGACCTACGAGCAGTACTTC
CASSLNREATYEQYF
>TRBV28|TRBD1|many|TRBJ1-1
TGTGCCAGCAAGATAGGACAGGGGACGGGGATGAACACTGAAGCTTTCTTT
CASKIGQGTGMNTEAFF